This T cell receptor (beta chain) stems from a study of beta chain features in type 1 diabetes. Whole-study findings and limits: For Type 1 diabetes patients, all four CD4+ subsets carried TCRB CDR3s that were moderately but significantly shorter.

Every isolated RNA sample was fully reverse transcribed, so sequencing captured expressed TCRB transcripts. Sequencing was performed with immunoSEQ multiplex PCR; in TCRdb, only in-frame clones are kept and a portion is missing. The sample shows more than 120,000 clones, around an eighth of them seen only once. The V segment lost 4 bases and the J segment 6 bases; nucleotides outside the gene matches: 9. From germline, CDR1 is MNHEY and CDR2 SMNVEV (reference sequence). CDR3 length: 16 residues. Via the markers CD45RO/CCR7/CD25/CD127/CD95/CD27, stem cell-like memory, regulatory, central memory and naive CD4+ cells were sorted. In the case of this clone: Its antigen is not known.

What was sequenced was central memory CD4+ T cells from blood. The source is a man younger than 35 with type 1 diabetes. V and J are TRBV27 and TRBJ2-5; 12 nucleotides agree with TRBD2. The CDR3: CASSSTTSGGRKTQYF. The CDR3 DNA reads as TGTGCCAGCAGTTCCACAACTAGCGGGGGGCGAAAGACCCAGTACTTC.